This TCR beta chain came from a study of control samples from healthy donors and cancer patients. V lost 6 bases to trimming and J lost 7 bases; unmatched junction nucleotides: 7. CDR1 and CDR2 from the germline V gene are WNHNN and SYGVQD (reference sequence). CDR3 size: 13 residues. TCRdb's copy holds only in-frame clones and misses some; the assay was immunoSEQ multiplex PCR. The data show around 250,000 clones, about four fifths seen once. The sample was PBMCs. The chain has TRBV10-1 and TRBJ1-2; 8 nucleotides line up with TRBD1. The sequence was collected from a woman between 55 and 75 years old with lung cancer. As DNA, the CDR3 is TGCGCCAGCAGCCCGGACAGGGTAGTTGGCTACACCTTC. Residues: CASSPDRVVGYTF.